This TCR beta chain stems from a study of cytotoxic CD8 clonotypes in ibrutinib-treated CLL. Whole-study context: Following a median about eleven months of treatment, with a range of 6 to 36, response samples were taken.

Broader study findings: Baseline levels of clonality went above those of age-matched healthy donors and moved with circulating CD8+ T-cell counts.

Profiling relied on immunoSEQ multiplex PCR, and the TCRdb table lists in-frame clones only, not all of them. The table records around 70,000 clones, 80% of them present only once. A word on this clone: What it binds is unknown.

V dropped 7 bases and J dropped 2 bases, with 10 bases sitting between them. Germline CDR1 and CDR2: LNHDA and SQIVND (reference sequence). The length of the CDR3 is 13 residues. With cryopreserved PBMCs as the source, 1.5 to 2.5 micrograms of genomic DNA went to TCR beta libraries. This chain joins TRBV19 and TRBJ2-3; D is possibly TRBD2 (5 bases). This specimen consisted of PBMCs, obtained at disease progression, from a patient treated with ibrutinib. The origin of this receptor is a human donor with chronic lymphocytic leukemia. CDR3 DNA: TGTGCCAGTACAGCGGATCTCACAGATACGCAGTATTTT. The encoded protein is CASTADLTDTQYF.